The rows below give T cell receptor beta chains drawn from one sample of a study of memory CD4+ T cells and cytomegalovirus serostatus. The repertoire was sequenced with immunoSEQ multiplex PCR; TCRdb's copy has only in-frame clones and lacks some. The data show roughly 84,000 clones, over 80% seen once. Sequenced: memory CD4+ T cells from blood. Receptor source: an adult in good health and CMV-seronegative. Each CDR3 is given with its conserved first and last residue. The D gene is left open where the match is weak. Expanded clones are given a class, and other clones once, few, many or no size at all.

CDR3: CASRLQGVSTEAFF; DNA: TGTGCCAGCAGACTACAGGGTGTGAGCACTGAAGCTTTCTTT; size: .; J: TRBJ1-1; V: TRBV6-6; D: .
CDR3: CAISDGDSEAFF; DNA: TGTGCCATCAGTGATGGGGACAGTGAAGCTTTCTTT; size: .; J: TRBJ1-1; V: TRBV10-3; D: TRBD1
CDR3: CAWSGQGIREKLFF; DNA: TGTGCCTGGTCAGGACAGGGCATTCGCGAAAAACTGTTTTTT; size: .; J: TRBJ1-4; V: TRBV30; D: TRBD1
CDR3: CASSFFDRGYTQYF; DNA: TGTGCCAGCAGCTTTTTCGACAGGGGTTATACGCAGTATTTT; size: once; J: TRBJ2-3; V: TRBV5-6; D: TRBD1
CDR3: CAISEERSSGNTIYF; DNA: TGTGCCATCAGTGAGGAGCGCTCTTCTGGAAACACCATATATTTT; size: .; J: TRBJ1-3; V: TRBV10-3; D: .
CDR3: CASSQGDGYTF; DNA: TGTGCCAGCTCCCAGGGGGATGGCTACACCTTC; size: .; J: TRBJ1-2; V: TRBV18; D: TRBD1
CDR3: CASSPLTGGYNEQFF; DNA: TGTGCCAGCTCGCCCCTGACAGGGGGATACAATGAGCAGTTCTTC; size: .; J: TRBJ2-1; V: TRBV18; D: TRBD1
CDR3: CASSPGLNQPQHF; DNA: TGTGCCAGTAGTCCCGGACTCAATCAGCCCCAGCATTTT; size: .; J: TRBJ1-5; V: TRBV19; D: .
CDR3: CASRPGQGAGETQYF; DNA: TGTGCCAGCAGACCGGGACAGGGGGCAGGGGAGACCCAGTACTTC; size: .; J: TRBJ2-5; V: TRBV5-7; D: TRBD1
CDR3: CASSRSGGSYEQYF; DNA: TGTGCCAGCAGCCGCTCGGGGGGGAGCTACGAGCAGTACTTC; size: .; J: TRBJ2-7; V: TRBV9; D: TRBD2
CDR3: CASQRGVDYGYTF; DNA: TGTGCCAGCCAAAGGGGGGTTGACTATGGCTACACCTTC; size: few; J: TRBJ1-2; V: TRBV7-9; D: .
CDR3: CASSRVGESEAFF; DNA: TGTGCCAGCTCCAGGGTTGGGGAGAGTGAAGCTTTCTTT; size: .; J: TRBJ1-1; V: TRBV18; D: .
CDR3: CASSVAGVGSPLHF; DNA: TGTGCCAGCAGCGTAGCAGGGGTCGGGTCACCCCTCCACTTT; size: .; J: TRBJ1-6; V: TRBV9; D: .
CDR3: CASSPPSTGASNTGELFF; DNA: TGTGCCAGCTCACCACCCTCGACAGGGGCCTCGAACACCGGGGAGCTGTTTTTT; size: .; J: TRBJ2-2; V: TRBV18; D: TRBD1
CDR3: CASSGTNTYNEQFF; DNA: TGCGCCAGCTCCGGGACAAACACCTACAATGAGCAGTTCTTC; size: .; J: TRBJ2-1; V: TRBV5-1; D: .
CDR3: CASSSGTGGLNQPQHF; DNA: TGTGCCAGCAGCTCCGGGACAGGGGGCCTCAATCAGCCCCAGCATTTT; size: .; J: TRBJ1-5; V: TRBV28; D: TRBD1
CDR3: CASSPGGQGPGEQYF; DNA: TGTGCCAGCAGCCCTGGGGGACAGGGGCCTGGAGAGCAGTACTTC; size: .; J: TRBJ2-7; V: TRBV7-3; D: TRBD1
CDR3: CASSQEYPALYGYTF; DNA: TGCGCCAGCAGCCAAGAGTATCCAGCGCTCTATGGCTACACCTTC; size: .; J: TRBJ1-2; V: TRBV4-1; D: .
CDR3: CASSRRLSYDEQYF; DNA: TGCGCCAGCAGCCGGCGACTGAGCTACGACGAGCAGTACTTC; size: .; J: TRBJ2-7; V: TRBV4-1; D: .
CDR3: CASSSNRAEAFF; DNA: TGTGCCAGCAGCTCAAACAGGGCTGAAGCTTTCTTT; size: .; J: TRBJ1-1; V: TRBV7-2; D: .
CDR3: CASNKLLGNSPLHF; DNA: TGTGCCAGCAACAAACTTCTGGGGAATTCACCCCTCCACTTT; size: .; J: TRBJ1-6; V: TRBV14; D: .
CDR3: CATSRVGETQYF; DNA: TGTGCCACCAGCAGAGTGGGGGAGACCCAGTACTTC; size: few; J: TRBJ2-5; V: TRBV15; D: .
CDR3: CAGGGGSSGKETQYF; DNA: TGTGCCGGAGGGGGGGGGAGTAGCGGAAAAGAGACCCAGTACTTC; size: .; J: TRBJ2-5; V: TRBV28; D: .
CDR3: CASSYSSNQPQHF; DNA: TGTGCCAGCAGTTACAGCAGCAATCAGCCCCAGCATTTT; size: once; J: TRBJ1-5; V: TRBV6-5; D: .
CDR3: CAISESRGETGELFF; DNA: TGTGCCATCAGTGAGTCCAGGGGGGAAACCGGGGAGCTGTTTTTT; size: .; J: TRBJ2-2; V: TRBV10-3; D: .
CDR3: CASSQEKGQLGEKLFF; DNA: TGCGCCAGCAGCCAAGAGAAGGGACAGTTGGGTGAAAAACTGTTTTTT; size: once; J: TRBJ1-4; V: TRBV4-1; D: TRBD1
CDR3: CASSPGLARQNIQYF; DNA: TGTGCCAGCAGCCCTGGACTAGCCCGCCAAAACATTCAGTACTTC; size: .; J: TRBJ2-4; V: TRBV7-2; D: TRBD2
CDR3: CASSQDWLVGGGTPLSYNEQFF; DNA: TGTGCCAGCAGCCAAGATTGGTTAGTGGGAGGGGGTACGCCACTCTCCTACAATGAGCAGTTCTTC; size: .; J: TRBJ2-1; V: TRBV4-2; D: .
CDR3: CASSYQNRRVAFF; DNA: TGTGCCAGCAGTTACCAAAACAGGCGGGTCGCTTTCTTT; size: .; J: TRBJ1-1; V: TRBV6-5; D: .
CDR3: CASKLHRDSGNTIYF; DNA: TGTGCCAGTAAGCTTCACAGGGACTCTGGAAACACCATATATTTT; size: .; J: TRBJ1-3; V: TRBV19; D: .
CDR3: CSVPGHFATNEKLFF; DNA: TGCAGCGTGCCCGGACACTTTGCAACTAATGAAAAACTGTTTTTT; size: .; J: TRBJ1-4; V: TRBV29-1; D: .
CDR3: CASSLDRVNTEAFF; DNA: TGTGCCAGCAGCCTTGACAGGGTGAACACTGAAGCTTTCTTT; size: .; J: TRBJ1-1; V: TRBV7-3; D: TRBD1
CDR3: CASSTPLGQNTEAFF; DNA: TGTGCCAGCAGTACCCCACTCGGTCAGAACACTGAAGCTTTCTTT; size: .; J: TRBJ1-1; V: TRBV5-4; D: .
CDR3: CASSLTGQGGTEAFF; DNA: TGTGCCAGCAGCTTGACCGGACAGGGTGGCACTGAAGCTTTCTTT; size: .; J: TRBJ1-1; V: TRBV7-2; D: TRBD1
CDR3: CASSNTQGAETQYF; DNA: TGTGCCAGTAGTAATACACAGGGCGCAGAGACCCAGTACTTC; size: .; J: TRBJ2-5; V: TRBV19; D: .
CDR3: CASSLWGGAGEAFF; DNA: TGTGCCAGCAGCTTATGGGGGGGCGCGGGTGAAGCTTTCTTT; size: .; J: TRBJ1-1; V: TRBV7-3; D: .
CDR3: CASSPGTSFVEQYF; DNA: TGTGCCAGCAGCCCCGGGACTAGTTTCGTCGAGCAGTACTTC; size: few; J: TRBJ2-7; V: TRBV7-9; D: TRBD2
CDR3: CASSLGGPYNEQFF; DNA: TGTGCCAGCAGTTTAGGGGGTCCTTACAATGAGCAGTTCTTC; size: .; J: TRBJ2-1; V: TRBV28; D: .
CDR3: CAWGTTLGLLNTEAFF; DNA: TGTGCCTGGGGTACCACGCTTGGGCTCCTAAACACTGAAGCTTTCTTT; size: .; J: TRBJ1-1; V: TRBV30; D: .
CDR3: CASSRQDVNTEAFF; DNA: TGTGCCAGCAGTCGACAGGATGTGAACACTGAAGCTTTCTTT; size: .; J: TRBJ1-1; V: TRBV27; D: .
CDR3: CASSLGQTYGYTF; DNA: TGCGCCAGCAGCTTGGGACAGACCTATGGCTACACCTTC; size: .; J: TRBJ1-2; V: TRBV5-1; D: .
CDR3: CAWREGRAAEAFF; DNA: TGTGCCTGGAGGGAGGGACGGGCCGCTGAAGCTTTCTTT; size: few; J: TRBJ1-1; V: TRBV30; D: .
CDR3: CASKGLAVYNEQFF; DNA: TGTGCCAGTAAGGGACTAGCGGTCTACAATGAGCAGTTCTTC; size: .; J: TRBJ2-1; V: TRBV2; D: TRBD2
CDR3: CASSVVSGGPGELFF; DNA: TGTGCCAGCAGCGTAGTTTCGGGGGGGCCCGGGGAGCTGTTTTTT; size: few; J: TRBJ2-2; V: TRBV9; D: TRBD2
CDR3: CASSPNPGFDYGYTF; DNA: TGTGCCAGCTCACCGAACCCAGGGTTCGACTATGGCTACACCTTC; size: .; J: TRBJ1-2; V: TRBV18; D: .
CDR3: CASSSRTEGTQYF; DNA: TGTGCCAGCAGCTCTAGGACAGAGGGGACCCAGTACTTC; size: .; J: TRBJ2-5; V: TRBV7-9; D: .
CDR3: CASGRLAGGDNEQFF; DNA: TGTGCCAGCGGCAGACTAGCGGGGGGGGACAATGAGCAGTTCTTC; size: .; J: TRBJ2-1; V: TRBV2; D: TRBD2
CDR3: CAAEWGLSNVAQYF; DNA: TGTGCCGCGGAGTGGGGGCTGTCAAATGTGGCCCAGTACTTC; size: .; J: TRBJ2-5; V: TRBV2; D: .
CDR3: CSASHTEAFF; DNA: TGCAGTGCTTCCCACACTGAAGCTTTCTTT; size: .; J: TRBJ1-1; V: TRBV20-1; D: .
CDR3: CASSLGGWGTGGGDEQFF; DNA: TGTGCCAGCAGCTTAGGGGGATGGGGGACAGGGGGCGGCGATGAGCAGTTCTTC; size: once; J: TRBJ2-1; V: TRBV7-6; D: TRBD1
CDR3: CAITGTGDGYTF; DNA: TGTGCCATCACCGGGACAGGGGATGGCTACACCTTC; size: .; J: TRBJ1-2; V: TRBV10-3; D: TRBD1
CDR3: CASSIQIGGGGYTF; DNA: TGTGCCAGTAGTATACAAATAGGGGGCGGTGGCTACACCTTC; size: .; J: TRBJ1-2; V: TRBV19; D: TRBD1
CDR3: CASSPRTGLNSPLHF; DNA: TGTGCCAGCAGCCCTCGGACAGGGCTAAATTCACCCCTCCACTTT; size: few; J: TRBJ1-6; V: TRBV9; D: TRBD1
CDR3: CASRGAGLSGNTIYF; DNA: TGTGCCAGCAGGGGCGCGGGACTGTCTGGAAACACCATATATTTT; size: few; J: TRBJ1-3; V: TRBV6-5; D: .
CDR3: CASSPRQGAGNTIYF; DNA: TGTGCCAGCAGCCCCCGACAGGGGGCTGGAAACACCATATATTTT; size: many; J: TRBJ1-3; V: TRBV7-2; D: TRBD1
CDR3: CAWSVKGARVAGNTIYF; DNA: TGTGCCTGGAGTGTAAAAGGGGCCAGGGTCGCTGGAAACACCATATATTTT; size: .; J: TRBJ1-3; V: TRBV30; D: .
CDR3: CASSFEGRGEKAFF; DNA: TGCGCCAGCAGCTTCGAAGGGCGGGGGGAGAAAGCTTTCTTT; size: .; J: TRBJ1-1; V: TRBV5-1; D: .
CDR3: CASSVEGTGDEAFF; DNA: TGTGCCAGCAGCGTAGAAGGGACAGGGGATGAAGCTTTCTTT; size: .; J: TRBJ1-1; V: TRBV9; D: TRBD1
CDR3: CASSEGSLSNQPQHF; DNA: TGTGCCAGCAGCGAGGGGTCCTTGAGCAATCAGCCCCAGCATTTT; size: .; J: TRBJ1-5; V: TRBV6-1; D: .